The sequence of this T cell receptor (beta chain) was determined in a study of graft-versus-host responses after intestinal transplantation. The CDR3 consists of 16 residues. Germline V gene lookup returns CDR1 SGHAT and CDR2 FQNNGV. J gave up 5 bases and V 6 bases, and 11 bases lay outside the gene matches. Plating of roughly 200,000 CFSE-labeled responder cells was done together with roughly 200,000 irradiated, violet-dye-labeled stimulator cells. Produced via immunoSEQ multiplex PCR; TCRdb's table is partial and in-frame only. The table lists about 21,000 clones, about 43% of them singletons. This clone was detected once. The study, taken as a whole, reports: High graft-versus-host to host-versus-graft T cell clonal ratios marked allografts of patients with graft-donor macrochimerism.

The clonotype originates from a human patient who received an intestinal transplant. This chain joins TRBV11-2 and TRBJ2-5; 11 bases agree with TRBD1. The sequencing used alloreactive CD8+ T cells from a mixed lymphocyte reaction culture, collected before intestinal transplant. Subset meaning: CFSE-low proliferating T cells sorted from roughly six-day pre-transplant mixed lymphocyte reaction (GvH or HvG direction). The CDR3 sequence is CASRPGQGAIGETQYF. As DNA, the CDR3 is TGTGCCAGCAGACCCGGACAGGGGGCTATTGGGGAGACCCAGTACTTC.